This TCR beta chain derives from a study of Ad26.COV2.S vaccination and SARS-CoV-2 variants (dated by TCRdb to about 2021). About the study as a whole: Vaccine-arm donors were drawn from COV1001, a multicentre, randomized, double-blind, placebo-controlled phase I-IIa trial of Ad26.COV2.S in healthy adults. Ad26.COV2.S was administered intramuscularly at a dose of 5x10^10 or 1x10^11 viral particles, either as one shot or as two shots given 56 days apart. TCRbeta repertoire sequencing was used to assess the specificity and breadth of SARS-CoV-2-reactive T cell receptors after Ad26.COV2.S vaccination. The TCR-sequenced set comprised approximately 32 samples: 19 Ad26.COV2.S vaccine recipients, 5 placebo recipients and 8 SARS-CoV-2 convalescent individuals. Participants in the trial were split at random into five groups of five each, receiving low-dose or high-dose Ad26.COV2.S once or twice, or else placebo on both occasions. Investigators remained blinded to trial group allocation during experiments and outcome assessment. Study-wide conclusions, independent of this receptor: Vaccine and placebo recipients had comparable non-spike TCR breadth, which fits with the vaccine containing only spike. Substantial breadth of spike-specific CD8+ and CD4+ T cell responses was reported after vaccination. Spike-specific TCR breadth was higher in Ad26.COV2.S recipients than in placebo recipients (P = 0.0014). Comparing responses between vaccine doses or regimens was not something the study was powered to do. The authors noted that total T cell responses may have been underestimated by the TCR breadth and depth analyses.

What this sample's treatment or condition label stands for: around 19 received Ad26.COV2.S at low or high dose, single or two shots; several received placebo; per-sample allocation not given. Repertoires of vaccine and placebo recipients were sequenced from samples taken on day 63 after the first injection. Cohort 1b enrolled about 25 adults aged 18-55 years at a single site in Boston, USA, between 29 July and 7 August 2020. As a vaccine, Ad26.COV2.S was a replication-incompetent adenovirus type 26 vector that expressed a prefusion-stabilized SARS-CoV-2 spike protein derived from the original Wuhan strain. The immunoSEQ Assay was the method used to sequence TCRbeta CDR3 regions. After extraction, genomic DNA underwent amplification by bias-controlled multiplex PCR, followed by high-throughput sequencing. The authors processed their data as follows. To quantify the absolute abundance of every unique TCRbeta CDR3 region, sequences were collapsed and filtered. T cell fraction was estimated by normalization of TCRbeta template counts to usable DNA, with usable DNA being measured through amplification of reference genes present in all nucleated cells. Repertoire TCRs were annotated as SARS-CoV-2-specific by exact matching of V gene, CDR3 amino acid sequence and J gene to a known reactive TCR set. MIRA supplied the reference SARS-CoV-2 TCR set, which was filtered for enrichment in COVID-19-positive ImmuneCODE repertoires so that public or cross-reactive TCRs were removed. Using the MIRA antigens, annotated TCRs were further analysed by specific ORF or by position within an ORF. Breadth was defined as the number of annotated unique rearrangements divided by the total number of unique productive rearrangements, and depth was defined as the summed frequency of the annotated unique rearrangements. TCR breadth was compared between groups using two-sided Wilcoxon rank-sum tests. TCRdb mirrors the immuneACCESS table, restricted to in-frame sequences. Some clones are absent from its copies; in checked studies, under half trace to an unresolved V gene, and the reason for the others is unknown. For V, J and clone size, that table is used; D and trimming come from the DNA. For this sample the table gives approximately 410,000 clones, of which around 92% were detected only once. The ten largest clones capture under 2% of the sample.

V is reduced by 1 base and J by 0 bases, leaving a spacing of 13 bases between them. The CDR3 goes from the cysteine to the phenylalanine over 16 residues. The sequence is cut down to CDR3 DNA, 48 bases in frame from base 1. CDR1 and CDR2 are drawn from the germline V gene: MGHRA, YSYEKL. In this sample, this clone turned up once. It has no known antigen specificity. No base qualities exist here, and no much larger clone lies one base off it. This receptor chain uses TRBV4-1 and TRBJ2-7, and the D gene may be TRBD2, 5 bases matching. The source of this sequence is a person between 18 and 65 years old who received the Ad26.COV2.S COVID-19 vaccine or a placebo. Source: peripheral blood, taken in a trial of Ad26.COV2.S vaccine versus placebo. The DNA reads as follows: TGCGCCAGCAGCCAAGCACTTTCCGGGGTCTCCTACGAGCAGTACTTC. Translated, this is CASSQALSGVSYEQYF.